Shown below are 24 T cell receptor beta chains from a single sample sequenced in a study of cytomegalovirus exposure and HLA in healthy donors. This PCR relied on a set of 60 Vbeta primers and 13 Jbeta primers. Some clones are missing from TCRdb's copy, which holds only in-frame ones; the method was immunoSEQ multiplex PCR. The repertoire holds 140,000 to 150,000 clones, with nearly 90% as singletons. The material sequenced was PBMCs. These receptors were taken from a woman aged 40 to 49 in good health and CMV-seronegative.

The chain carries TRBV4-1 and TRBJ2-3; TRBD2 is a possible D gene (5 bases). Germline V gene sequence: CDR1 MGHRA, CDR2 YSYEKL. The V gene lost 4 bases and the J gene lost 10 bases, with 12 bases spanning the gap. The CDR3 extends over 12 amino acids. CDR3 nucleotides: TGCGCCAGCAGCCTAGACTATTATCCGCAGTATTTT. Translating it yields CASSLDYYPQYF.

This sequence joins TRBV29-1 and TRBJ1-1, with D maybe TRBD1 (6 bases). The germline V gene encodes CDR1 SQVTM and CDR2 ANQGSEA. V was trimmed by 5 bases and J by 0 bases, leaving 10 bases between them. The CDR3 runs 13 residues. The CDR3 nucleotides read TGCAGCGTTTGGGGGCAGCTGAACACTGAAGCTTTCTTT. The encoded protein is CSVWGQLNTEAFF. Complete variable domain (other parts from reference TRBV29-1 and TRBJ1-1): SAVISQKPSRDICQRGTSLTIQCQVDSQVTMMFWYRQQPGQSLTLIATANQGSEATYESGFVIDKFPISRPNLTFSTLTVSNMSPEDSSIYLCSVWGQLNTEAFFGQGTRLTVV.

V usage is TRBV4-3 and J usage is TRBJ1-1, with D uncertain. The CDR3 sequence is 13 residues long. Trimming shortened V by 4 bases and J by 0 bases, and 6 bases separated the two germline ends. The germline V gene has CDR1 LGHNA and CDR2 YSLEER. CDR3 sequence reads: CASSLNMNTEAFF. CDR3 coding DNA: TGCGCCAGCAGCCTAAACATGAACACTGAAGCTTTCTTT.

On this clone itself: One end of the junction fails to match germline, which may point to a read error. The chain uses TRBV7-9 and TRBJ2-7; 10 positions agree with TRBD2. Germline lookup yields CDR1 SEHNR and CDR2 FQNEAQ (reference sequence). CDR3 length: 12 residues. For the CDR3, the DNA is TGTTCCAGCAGCTTAGCGGGGGGCGAGCAGTACTTC. Amino acids: CSSSLAGGEQYF. The variable domain in full, with the rest retrieved from reference TRBV7-9 and TRBJ2-7, is DTGVSQNPRHKITKRGQNVTFRCDPISEHNRLYWYRQTLGQGPEFLTYFQNEAQLEKSRLLSDRFSAERPKGSFSTLEIQRTEQGDSAMYLCSSSLAGGEQYFGPGTRLTVT.

The chain has TRBV7-9 and TRBJ1-3; a weak D match, TRBD1 (5 bases). Trimming shortened V by 5 bases and J by 7 bases, and 15 bases separated the two germline ends. This CDR3 comprises 14 residues. Germline CDR1 and CDR2: SEHNR and FQNEAQ (reference sequence). This CDR3 reads CASSPRTNANTIYF. The CDR3 coding sequence is TGTGCCAGCAGCCCCCGGACAAATGCGAACACCATATATTTT.

This chain connects TRBV28 to TRBJ2-7; D not resolved. Germline CDR1 and CDR2: MDHEN and SYDVKM. Trimming stripped 5 bases from V and 5 bases from J, with 16 bases between. This CDR3 has 14 residues. CDR3 region: CASSDDLPGDEQYF. CDR3 in DNA: TGTGCCAGCAGTGACGACCTCCCAGGCGACGAGCAGTACTTC.

The chain recombines TRBV29-1 with TRBJ2-7, with 8 bases matching TRBD1. Germline CDR1 is SQVTM and CDR2 is ANQGSEA. The CDR3 is made up of 14 amino acids. Germline trimming cut 3 bases from V and 5 bases from J; bases unmatched to any gene: 9. The CDR3 sequence: CSVEDVTGADEQYF. CDR3 nucleotides: TGCAGCGTTGAGGATGTGACAGGGGCAGACGAGCAGTACTTC.

The rearrangement joins TRBV11-2 to TRBJ2-1; 9 bases fit TRBD2. The germline CDR1 and CDR2 sequences are SGHAT and FQNNGV. This CDR3 contains 16 residues. V shed 3 bases, J shed 5 bases, and the junction held 8 bases outside the gene matches. CDR3 DNA sequence: TGTGCCAGCAGCTTGGGGGGTCGGACTAGCGACAATGAGCAGTTCTTC. It encodes CASSLGGRTSDNEQFF. The whole variable domain, remainder taken from reference TRBV11-2 and TRBJ2-1, is EAGVAQSPRYKIIEKRQSVAFWCNPISGHATLYWYQQILGQGPKLLIQFQNNGVVDDSQLPKDRFSAERLKGVDSTLKIQPAKLEDSAVYLCASSLGGRTSDNEQFFGPGTRLTVL.

This clone is a singleton in its sample. The chain carries TRBV28 and TRBJ2-7; TRBD1 matches at 7 bases. This CDR3 comprises 11 residues. Germline trimming cut 11 bases from V and 9 bases from J; bases unmatched to any gene: 10. Per the germline V gene, CDR1 is MDHEN and CDR2 is SYDVKM. CDR3 in amino acids: CACKTGVGQYF. The CDR3 bases are TGTGCCTGCAAAACAGGGGTTGGGCAGTACTTC.

This clone was seen a handful of times. The genes are TRBV4-1 and TRBJ1-4; no firm D call. This CDR3 contains 15 residues. Trimming cost V 0 bases and J 4 bases, with 9 bases left between them. Germline CDR1 is MGHRA and CDR2 is YSYEKL. As DNA, the CDR3 is TGCGCCAGCAGCCAAGAGGCGGCCCTTAATGAAAAACTGTTTTTT. Translation: CASSQEAALNEKLFF.

V and J are TRBV7-2 and TRBJ1-1; 10 nucleotides line up with TRBD1. V shed 4 bases, J shed 7 bases, and the junction held 3 bases outside the gene matches. Germline loops: CDR1 SGHTA, CDR2 FQGNSA. There are 13 residues in the CDR3. CDR3 in amino acids: CASSSGQGIEAFF. The DNA for the CDR3 is TGTGCCAGCAGCTCGGGACAGGGGATTGAAGCTTTCTTT.

The chain employs TRBV9 and TRBJ2-2, with 11 bases fitting TRBD2. Trimming took 2 bases from V and 3 from J; bases not matched to a gene: 0. The CDR3 is 15 residues long. CDR1 and CDR2 from the germline V gene are SGDLS and YYNGEE. CDR3 loop: CASSVGLADTGELFF. Here the CDR3 DNA reads TGTGCCAGCAGCGTGGGACTAGCGGACACCGGGGAGCTGTTTTTT.

V is TRBV5-8 and J is TRBJ2-1; 7 nucleotides match TRBD2. Germline loops: CDR1 SGHTS, CDR2 YDEGEE. V shed 1 base, J shed 1 base, and the junction held 8 bases outside the gene matches. The CDR3 runs 17 residues. The CDR3 coding sequence is TGTGCCAGCAGCTTGCTTGGGGGGGTTTATTCCTACAATGAGCAGTTCTTC. As protein: CASSLLGGVYSYNEQFF. The whole variable domain, remainder taken from reference TRBV5-8 and TRBJ2-1, is EAGVTQSPTHLIKTRGQQATLRCSPISGHTSVYWYQQALGLGLQFLLWYDEGEERNRGNFPPRFSGRQFPNYSSELNVNALELEDSALYLCASSLLGGVYSYNEQFFGPGTRLTVL.

The chain has TRBV5-6 and TRBJ1-2; D remains unclear. CDR1 and CDR2 (germline): SGHDT, YYEEEE. V was cut by 4 bases and J by 1 base, with 14 bases left in between. The CDR3 is made up of 15 amino acids. In DNA form, the CDR3 reads TGTGCCAGCAGCCACCGTCATCTACTTAACTATGGCTACACCTTC. Translating it yields CASSHRHLLNYGYTF. Together with reference TRBV5-6 and TRBJ1-2, the CDR3 gives the full variable domain: DAGVTQSPTHLIKTRGQQVTLRCSPKSGHDTVSWYQQALGQGPQFIFQYYEEEERQRGNFPDRFSGHQFPNYSSELNVNALLLGDSALYLCASSHRHLLNYGYTFGSGTRLTVV.

V gene TRBV7-2 combines with J gene TRBJ2-5; no firm D call. CDR1 is SGHTA and CDR2 is FQGNSA in the germline V gene. This CDR3 contains 13 residues. V was pared by 3 bases and J by 5 bases, with 10 bases between. Here the CDR3 DNA reads TGTGCCAGCAGCTTTGGTGTCGGGGAGACCCAGTACTTC. Translation gives CASSFGVGETQYF.

The chain carries TRBV27 and TRBJ2-4, with 7 bases identical to TRBD2. Trimming took 3 bases from V and 8 from J; bases not matched to a gene: 4. There are 13 residues in the CDR3. Looked up from germline, CDR1 is MNHEY and CDR2 is SMNVEV (reference sequence). For the CDR3, the DNA is TGTGCCAGCAGTTTTGGGGGGGTGGACATTCAGTACTTC. Encoded protein: CASSFGGVDIQYF.

On this clone itself: This CDR3 is also generated by other DNA sequences in the sample. The chain employs TRBV6-1 and TRBJ1-5; D is possibly TRBD1 (5 bases). V was clipped by 7 bases and J by 4 bases, with 11 bases between them. This CDR3 spans 13 amino acids. Germline V lookup: CDR1 MNHNS, CDR2 SASEGT. Written as DNA, the CDR3 is TGTGCCAGCACCGGGCAGGGAAATCAGCCCCAGCATTTT. Its translation: CASTGQGNQPQHF.

CDR3 nucleotide sequence: TGTGCCAGCAGCGTCCAAAGTTGGGACAGGGGAGAGACCCAGTACTTC. Translation: CASSVQSWDRGETQYF. This chain joins TRBV9 and TRBJ2-5, with 10 nucleotides matching TRBD1. CDR1 is SGDLS, CDR2 YYNGEE, per germline. The CDR3 consists of 16 residues. The J segment lost 4 bases and the V segment lost 2 bases, leaving 8 bases of the junction unmatched.

The chain has TRBV27 and TRBJ1-1; TRBD1 matches 8 bases. The CDR3 totals 13 residues. J was trimmed by 6 bases and V by 6 bases; bases with no gene match: 6. Per the germline V gene, CDR1 is MNHEY and CDR2 is SMNVEV (reference sequence). The CDR3 DNA reads TGTGCCAGCAGATGGACAGGGTACGCTGAAGCTTTCTTT. Encoded protein: CASRWTGYAEAFF.

The V gene is TRBV18, the J gene TRBJ2-1; D might be TRBD2 (6 bases). Germline V lookup: CDR1 KGHSH, CDR2 LQKENI. The CDR3 sequence is 12 residues long. V shed 6 bases and J shed 7 bases, with 10 bases lying between them. The CDR3 protein is CASSPGRNEQFF. For the CDR3, the DNA is TGTGCCAGCTCCCCAGGGAGGAATGAGCAGTTCTTC.

J is TRBJ2-7 and V is TRBV7-9; possible D gene TRBD2, 6 bases. The V and J ends lost 2 bases and 6 bases respectively, with 17 bases between them. The CDR3 is 15 amino acids. Germline CDR1 SEHNR, CDR2 FQNEAQ (reference sequence). Here the CDR3 DNA reads TGTGCCAGCAGCTTACGCGGGACGGAAGGGAGCGAGCAGTACTTC. Amino acids: CASSLRGTEGSEQYF.

The chain carries TRBV19 and TRBJ2-7; the match to TRBD2 covers 9 bases. CDR1 and CDR2 (germline): LNHDA, SQIVND (reference sequence). This CDR3 region has 14 residues. The ends lost 5 bases at V and 2 bases at J; junction bases unmatched: 4. Here the CDR3 DNA reads TGTGCCAGTAGTGCGGCTAGCGGGACCTACGAGCAGTACTTC. Its translation is CASSAASGTYEQYF.

The genes are TRBV29-1 and TRBJ2-1; 11 bases are a match to TRBD2. The trim removed 3 bases at V and 3 bases at J, leaving 13 bases unmatched. Germline V gene sequence: CDR1 SQVTM, CDR2 ANQGSEA. The CDR3 is 18 residues long. CDR3 protein: CSVEQVRGTSGLYNEQFF. The CDR3 DNA reads TGCAGCGTTGAGCAAGTCCGAGGGACTAGCGGCCTCTACAATGAGCAGTTCTTC.

The chain uses TRBV18 and TRBJ2-1, with D possibly being TRBD2 (6 bases). V was shortened by 3 bases and J by 0 bases, with 6 bases between the two germline ends. The germline V gene encodes CDR1 KGHSH and CDR2 LQKENI. The CDR3 is 14 amino acids. As DNA, the CDR3 is TGTGCCAGCTCACCGGGACTCTCCTACAATGAGCAGTTCTTC. Its translation: CASSPGLSYNEQFF.